This TCR beta chain appears in the sequencing data of a study of blood T cell repertoires in COVID-19. Across the whole study: From T cells, B-cell-depleted T cells, or PBMCs came the material, which was cDNA or gDNA.

Trimming at V came to 6 bases and at J to 3 bases, leaving 6 bases not matched to a gene. CDR3 length: 15 residues. Germline lookup yields CDR1 SGHRS and CDR2 YFSETQ. Method: immunoSEQ multiplex PCR; TCRdb's copy keeps in-frame clones and lacks some. In the table there are about 200,000 clones, about four fifths of which are singletons. Researchers sorted participants into cohorts using their self-reported clinical history. The sequence was collected from a man aged 35-49 years who had recovered from COVID-19. This chain connects TRBV5-1 to TRBJ2-2; 9 nucleotides match TRBD1. Sequencing used PBMCs or T cells enriched from blood (not recorded which). The DNA for the CDR3 is TGCGCCAGCACACCCGGGACAGGGCACACCGGGGAGCTGTTTTTT. Protein sequence: CASTPGTGHTGELFF.